The rows below give T cell receptor beta chains drawn from one sample of a study of shared clonotypes between healthy human individuals. Profiled with immunoSEQ multiplex PCR; TCRdb holds only in-frame clones, not every one. The sample shows about 1,800,000 clones, less than 95% of them seen only once. The source material was naive CD8+ T cells sorted from blood. These receptors were taken from a young man in good health. Each CDR3 is given with its conserved first and last residue. D genes are given only for firm matches. Clone size is given for some rows only: seen once, a few or many times, or a class if the clone is expanded.

d_call	clone_size	v_call	j_call	cdr3_aa	cdr3_nt
TRBD1	.	TRBV30	TRBJ2-1	CAWSNRDRAFYEQFF	TGTGCCTGGAGTAACCGGGACAGGGCGTTTTATGAGCAGTTCTTC
TRBD1	.	TRBV4-1	TRBJ1-5	CASSQELSSTGPQPQHF	TGCGCCAGCAGCCAAGAACTCTCTTCGACAGGGCCTCAGCCCCAGCATTTT
.	once	TRBV9	TRBJ2-7	CASGQGSSYEQYF	TGTGCCAGCGGGCAGGGGAGCTCCTACGAGCAGTACTTC
.	.	TRBV11-3	TRBJ2-1	CASSTGVDEQFF	TGTGCCAGCAGCACCGGGGTCGATGAGCAGTTCTTC
TRBD2	.	TRBV6-6	TRBJ2-3	CASSSSGATDTQYF	TGTGCCAGCAGCTCTAGCGGGGCTACAGATACGCAGTATTTT
.	.	TRBV9	TRBJ2-7	CASSVEIQDYEQYF	TGTGCCAGCAGCGTAGAAATTCAGGACTACGAGCAGTACTTC
TRBD1	.	TRBV28	TRBJ2-7	CASSPFGTGKLLGEQYF	TGTGCCAGCAGTCCTTTCGGGACAGGAAAACTCTTGGGAGAGCAGTACTTC
.	.	TRBV6-4	TRBJ2-7	CASSDSDRLGGPEQYF	TGTGCCAGCAGTGACTCGGATCGACTAGGAGGCCCAGAGCAGTACTTC
TRBD2	.	TRBV11-3	TRBJ2-3	CASSLGTSGGDTQYF	TGTGCCAGCAGCTTAGGCACTAGCGGGGGTGATACGCAGTATTTT
TRBD2	once	TRBV7-8	TRBJ2-7	CASSLGSSGGNEQYF	TGTGCCAGCAGCTTAGGTTCTAGCGGGGGGAACGAGCAGTACTTC
TRBD2	.	TRBV27	TRBJ2-3	CASSLRRGTSGTDTQYF	TGTGCCAGCAGTTTAAGAAGGGGGACTAGCGGGACAGATACGCAGTATTTT
.	.	TRBV4-1	TRBJ2-7	CASSHVENWGEQYF	TGCGCCAGCAGCCATGTCGAAAATTGGGGCGAGCAGTACTTC
TRBD1	few	TRBV6-6	TRBJ2-5	CASSYGTEETQYF	TGTGCCAGCAGTTACGGGACAGAAGAGACCCAGTACTTC
.	.	TRBV4-3	TRBJ1-1	CASSQDVGGLWVAFF	TGCGCCAGCAGCCAAGATGTTGGGGGGCTGTGGGTGGCTTTCTTT
.	.	TRBV4-1	TRBJ2-2	CASMMTRNTGELFF	TGCGCCAGCATGATGACAAGGAACACCGGGGAGCTGTTTTTT
.	.	TRBV7-2	TRBJ2-7	CASSLWTATYEQYF	TGTGCCAGCAGCTTGTGGACGGCAACCTACGAGCAGTACTTC
TRBD1	.	TRBV6-5	TRBJ2-7	CATAEGQSYEQYF	TGTGCCACCGCAGAGGGACAGTCCTACGAGCAGTACTTC
.	.	TRBV9	TRBJ1-2	CASSVDRANYGYTF	TGTGCCAGCAGCGTTGACAGAGCTAACTATGGCTACACCTTC
TRBD1	.	TRBV10-3	TRBJ1-5	CAISEKTGDSNQPQHF	TGTGCCATCAGTGAGAAAACAGGGGATAGCAATCAGCCCCAGCATTTT
.	once	TRBV5-6	TRBJ1-6	CASSGVGRPNSPLHF	TGTGCCAGCAGCGGGGTCGGCAGGCCTAATTCACCCCTCCACTTT
.	.	TRBV25-1	TRBJ2-5	CASSESYALERTQYF	TGTGCCAGCAGTGAATCCTATGCCTTGGAGAGGACCCAGTACTTC
.	few	TRBV6-5	TRBJ2-7	CASSYSYGYEQYF	TGTGCCAGCAGTTACTCGTATGGTTACGAGCAGTACTTC
.	.	TRBV6-1	TRBJ1-5	CASIGAYNQPQHF	TGTGCCAGCATCGGGGCTTACAATCAGCCCCAGCATTTT
.	once	TRBV18	TRBJ2-3	CASSPSTPSTDTQYF	TGTGCCAGCTCACCATCAACCCCATCCACAGATACGCAGTATTTT
TRBD1	.	TRBV11-3	TRBJ2-2	CASSLDRGHTGELFF	TGTGCCAGCAGCCTCGACAGGGGGCACACCGGGGAGCTGTTTTTT
.	.	TRBV2	TRBJ1-3	CASSDSARNSGNTIYF	TGTGCCAGCAGTGACTCTGCGCGGAACTCTGGAAACACCATATATTTT
.	.	TRBV7-9	TRBJ2-7	CASSFDGAYEQYF	TGTGCCAGCAGCTTCGACGGGGCCTACGAGCAGTACTTC
TRBD1	.	TRBV7-6	TRBJ2-5	CASSQYGTGGGETQYF	TGTGCCAGCAGCCAATACGGGACAGGGGGCGGCGAGACCCAGTACTTC
TRBD2	.	TRBV7-9	TRBJ2-3	CASSLVGGTDTQYF	TGTGCCAGCAGCTTAGTCGGGGGGACAGATACGCAGTATTTT
TRBD1	.	TRBV7-9	TRBJ1-4	CASSTGTGGNEKLFF	TGTGCCAGCAGCACCGGGACAGGGGGGAATGAAAAACTGTTTTTT
TRBD1	.	TRBV30	TRBJ1-2	CAWSVDRGHPGGYTF	TGTGCCTGGAGTGTGGACAGGGGTCACCCGGGGGGCTACACCTTC
.	.	TRBV19	TRBJ2-7	CASSNSYEQYF	TGTGCCAGTAGTAACAGTTACGAGCAGTACTTC
.	once	TRBV6-1	TRBJ1-2	CASSEDPQPTYGYTF	TGTGCCAGCAGTGAAGATCCACAGCCCACCTATGGCTACACCTTC
TRBD2	.	TRBV28	TRBJ2-7	CASRETSGGSYEQYF	TGTGCCAGCAGAGAAACTAGCGGGGGTTCCTACGAGCAGTACTTC
TRBD2	.	TRBV4-1	TRBJ2-7	CASSQETSGGTYEQYF	TGCGCCAGCAGCCAAGAGACTAGCGGGGGGACCTACGAGCAGTACTTC
TRBD2	.	TRBV7-2	TRBJ2-7	CASSVRTSGSYEQYF	TGTGCCAGCAGCGTGCGGACTAGCGGCTCCTACGAGCAGTACTTC
.	few	TRBV10-3	TRBJ2-7	CAISESTYEQYF	TGTGCCATCAGTGAGTCGACCTACGAGCAGTACTTC
.	.	TRBV7-9	TRBJ1-2	CASSLVANENYGYTF	TGTGCCAGCAGCTTAGTGGCAAACGAGAACTATGGCTACACCTTC
.	few	TRBV2	TRBJ1-2	CASSDWANYGYTF	TGTGCCAGCAGTGACTGGGCTAACTATGGCTACACCTTC
.	.	TRBV6-1	TRBJ1-6	CASSEISPLHF	TGTGCCAGCAGTGAGATCTCACCCCTCCACTTT
.	few	TRBV18	TRBJ2-4	CASSPPPRAAKNIQYF	TGTGCCAGCTCACCACCTCCTAGGGCAGCCAAAAACATTCAGTACTTC
TRBD1	.	TRBV28	TRBJ2-5	CASSIQGQGLETQYF	TGTGCCAGCAGTATACAGGGACAGGGCTTGGAGACCCAGTACTTC
.	.	TRBV2	TRBJ2-1	CASSVEGSYNEQFF	TGTGCCAGCAGTGTGGAAGGCTCCTACAATGAGCAGTTCTTC
.	.	TRBV11-2	TRBJ2-2	CASSSEWELFF	TGTGCCAGCAGCTCGGAATGGGAGCTGTTTTTT
.	.	TRBV7-9	TRBJ2-1	CASSTTGAGSFYNEQFF	TGTGCCAGCAGCACGACAGGAGCGGGGAGCTTTTACAATGAGCAGTTCTTC
TRBD2	.	TRBV28	TRBJ2-7	CASSSPGLAYEQYF	TGTGCCAGCAGTTCCCCGGGACTAGCCTACGAGCAGTACTTC
.	.	TRBV7-2	TRBJ2-7	CASSLVGGLAAYEQYF	TGTGCCAGCAGCTTAGTTGGGGGTCTCGCGGCCTACGAGCAGTACTTC
.	.	TRBV10-2	TRBJ1-3	CAIPTISGNTIYF	TGCGCCATCCCGACAATCTCTGGAAACACCATATATTTT
.	.	TRBV4-1	TRBJ2-7	CASSQNRAEQYF	TGCGCCAGCAGCCAGAACAGGGCCGAGCAGTACTTC
.	.	TRBV4-3	TRBJ2-3	CASSQEVGGTTDTQYF	TGCGCCAGCAGCCAAGAAGTTGGCGGAACCACAGATACGCAGTATTTT
.	.	TRBV5-1	TRBJ2-2	CASQFFAGELFF	TGCGCCAGCCAGTTTTTTGCCGGGGAGCTGTTTTTT
.	.	TRBV27	TRBJ2-2	CASSLTRGQNTGELFF	TGTGCCAGCAGTTTAACCAGGGGACAGAACACCGGGGAGCTGTTTTTT
TRBD2	.	TRBV19	TRBJ2-1	CASSGDWTSGSSYNEQFF	TGTGCCAGTAGTGGGGATTGGACTAGCGGGAGTTCCTACAATGAGCAGTTCTTC
.	.	TRBV9	TRBJ2-7	CASSVYVSSYEQYF	TGTGCCAGCAGCGTATATGTCAGCTCCTACGAGCAGTACTTC